This TCR beta chain was sequenced during a study of shared clonotypes between healthy human individuals (dated by TCRdb to about 2020). Regarding the complete study: Three men and two women, aged 18 to 49 years, made up the cohort. For each donor, three plates each were used for CD4 naive and CD4 memory, two plates were used for CD8 naive, and one plate was used for CD8 memory. Blood TCR repertoires of about 5 healthy adults were deeply sequenced to estimate repertoire size and the extent of clonotype sharing between individuals. Libraries were prepared and TCR repertoires were sequenced by different laboratories using diverse techniques, in order to increase sequencing depth and limit assay-specific biases. Each donor's leukapheresis produced roughly between about 0.8 and 8.9 billion PBMCs. Broad study findings and their caveats: Pairwise subsampling led to the expectation that sequencing depth would affect the degree of clonotype sharing among donors. Sampling was restricted to blood, and TCR repertoires in tissue are likely to differ from TCR repertoires in blood. Sharing across several donors was observed for roughly 5% of naive CD4, around 3.5% of naive CD8, about 2.5% of memory CD4, and less than 0.45% of memory CD8 clonotypes. Because the study included a small number of donors, the genetic and exposure-history diversity represented was limited. Estimated clonotype richness was generally larger for naive than for memory subsets. Incomplete sequencing was indicated by rarefaction of sorted-subset datasets, despite the large sequencing depth. Compared with non-shared clonotypes, the clonotypes found in all four sorted-subset donors had higher generation probabilities.

CD8 naive samples were CD45RO-negative cells positively selected for CCR7, giving a CD45RA+CCR7+ population that excluded TemRA cells. The donors were healthy, HIV-negative adults who had no recently reported acute infections or vaccinations. Every donor was a Caucasian adult living in Nashville, Tennessee, USA. Blood was collected by leukapheresis, and PBMCs were isolated by Ficoll-Histopaque density gradient centrifugation and then cryopreserved in liquid nitrogen vapor phase. Analytical flow cytometry was used to check the purity and quantity of every magnetically sorted T cell population. Each sorted fraction had its genomic DNA isolated and then quantified by UV absorbance on a Nanodrop 2000c. CDR1 and CDR2 (MNHEY, SVGAGI) derive from the germline V gene. V and J lose 4 bases and 0 bases, and a span of 8 bases separates them. Reading from cysteine to phenylalanine, the CDR3 counts 14 amino acids. Only the CDR3 DNA is retained, 42 bases long and in frame from the first base.

Using the deep immunoSEQ assay, TCR CDR3 regions were amplified from genomic DNA by multiplex PCR. For each cell subset, the extracted genomic DNA was distributed evenly across all wells of several immunoSEQ 96-well plates, and each plate served as one replicate. For sorted subsets, about 0.2 ug genomic DNA, equal to about 30,000 T cell genomes, was loaded into each replicate PCR. Purified libraries were quantified with a Qubit 3.0 fluorometer, sized on a Bioanalyzer 2100, and re-quantified with the KAPA Library Quantification kit. Every immunoSEQ 96-well plate was sequenced on a separate single-read 150-cycle Illumina NextSeq 550 flow cell. Turning to the authors' computational methods: Because the immunoSEQ output held only junctional sequences and lacked quality scores, the filtering could not match the filtering applied to full-length reads. Sequences were annotated with PyIR, a Python wrapper for IgBLAST v1.9, and V/J genes and CDR3 were assigned using IMGT germline references. Any read was removed if the V/J assignment was weak (E-value above 1e-6), the CDR3 was missing, or the read contained stop codons, out-of-frame junctions, or ambiguous translated residues. V3J clonotypes were defined by identical inferred V gene, J gene, and CDR3 amino acid sequence. Percentage overlap between repertoires was calculated by dividing the number of shared unique clonotypes by the size of the smaller repertoire. Three approaches were used to assess repertoire richness: RTK rarefaction, the Chao1 estimator, and Recon v2.1 estimates of unobserved clonotypes. For all TCRbeta clonotypes obtained by the gDNA method from a few donors, generation probabilities were computed with OLGA. TCRdb's version of the immuneACCESS table is confined to in-frame rearrangements and falls short of the full clone set. An unresolved V gene accounts for under half of the shortfall where checked; the remainder is of unknown origin. The D gene and trimming were derived from the DNA, and the V and J assignments and clone size from that table. In all, the sample holds about 2 million clones, and approximately 94% of those were seen once. Roughly 1% of the sample is in the top ten clones.

Details on this clone: No antigen is known for it. No per-base quality is available; no much larger clone lies one base away.

The receptor chain draws on TRBV6-5 and TRBJ2-3; a confident D gene designation cannot be given. Material for sequencing was naive CD8+ T cells sorted from blood. Read against the paper, the sample's cell subset or site label means: CD45RA+CCR7+. The TCR comes from a man aged 18-30 years in good health. The nucleotide sequence is given as TGTGCCAGCAGTTTCCAGCAGAGCACAGATACGCAGTATTTT. It codes for CASSFQQSTDTQYF.